Below are 3 T cell receptor beta chains sequenced from a single sample in a study of cytomegalovirus exposure and HLA in healthy donors. Data came from immunoSEQ multiplex PCR; TCRdb stores just in-frame clones and leaves some out. The sample has approximately 160,000 clones, 75% to 90% seen once. The sample consisted of PBMCs. These receptors came from a woman in her late teens or twenties in good health and CMV-seronegative.

The chain recombines TRBV4-3 with TRBJ2-1; 14 positions match TRBD2. The CDR3 has 17 residues. Germline V lookup: CDR1 LGHNA, CDR2 YSLEER. V was clipped by 3 bases and J by 6 bases; unmatched bases: 7. The CDR3 region is CASSHLSGTSGSNEQFF. CDR3 nucleotide sequence: TGCGCCAGCAGCCACCTATCAGGGACTAGCGGGAGCAATGAGCAGTTCTTC.

V gene TRBV13 combines with J gene TRBJ2-5, with a possible D match to TRBD1 (6 bases). The germline V gene encodes CDR1 PRHDT and CDR2 FYEKMQ (reference sequence). V was shortened by 5 bases and J by 3 bases, with 13 bases between the two germline ends. CDR3 length: 14 residues. The CDR3: CASSPTPGEETQYF. The CDR3 DNA reads TGTGCCAGCAGCCCCACTCCAGGGGAAGAGACCCAGTACTTC.

This clone showed up just once. This chain links TRBV9 with TRBJ2-1; tentative D call: TRBD2 (6 bases). CDR1 SGDLS and CDR2 YYNGEE come from the germline V gene. This CDR3 contains 15 residues. V was trimmed by 0 bases and J by 10 bases, leaving 17 bases between them. CDR3 amino acids: CASSVEVGGSREQFF. DNA for the CDR3: TGTGCCAGCAGCGTAGAAGTGGGAGGATCAAGGGAGCAGTTCTTC.